What follows is one T cell receptor beta chain and its context. This clonotype has a handful of counts. The antigen this receptor binds is unknown. Base qualities are not provided; no much larger clone lies one nucleotide away. This entry is derived from a study of early T cells in non-severe SARS-CoV-2 infection (dated by TCRdb to the early 2020s). Background for the entire study: Because TCR sequencing was done on bulk RNA from unsorted whole blood, the alpha and beta chains could not be paired.

General findings and caveats noted by the study authors: Matching against VDJdb was skewed toward anti-spike CD8 responses, likely underestimated virus-specific expansions, and missed private and CD4 specificities.

Set within a cohort of healthcare workers in London, UK, this nested case-control study involved weekly PCR testing of nasopharyngeal swabs along with blood sampling. Between 23 and 31 March 2020, the week of the UK lockdown, healthcare workers were enrolled and then followed up weekly for as long as 16 weeks. Preparation of the library involved 5' RACE. The instrument was a NextSeq 500. Unique molecular identifiers were attached to individual cDNA molecules in the TCR library protocol so that sequencing error and PCR bias could be corrected. Sequencing covered both TCR alpha and beta chains, and within each sample the abundances of alpha and beta sequences were tightly co-correlated. The source study handled its data this way. Decombinator V4 was used to annotate TCR sequences for V gene, J gene and CDR3. Expanded TCRs were defined as changing significantly between any two time points under a Poisson model with p below 0.0001. TCR abundances were normalised to the total number of TCRs sequenced in each sample and reported as counts per million. A search of VDJdb, accessed on 1 November 2021, was run for TCRs annotated to CMV, EBV and SARS-CoV-2, with TCRs annotated for multiple antigens excluded. Using fastp at Q25 and MiXCR, TCRdb reprocessed the public reads and kept productive beta chains. For every CDR3 protein sequence, its rows merge into one entry that carries the most common genes and DNA. Here the V and J calls rest on TCRdb's processing, not on the authors' analysis. This sample holds 70,000 to 85,000 distinct CDR3 sequences; 9.5% to 15% were observed only once. The leading ten clones occupy about 4.2% of the sample.

This receptor was obtained from an adult who was a healthcare worker with PCR-confirmed SARS-CoV-2 infection or an uninfected control (not recorded which). The material sequenced was whole blood.

The DNA sequence reads TGCAGCGTTGCAACCGGGACAGGGGTAAACTATGGCTACACCTTC. This encodes CSVATGTGVNYGYTF. This sequence uses TRBV29-1 and TRBJ1-2; 10 middle bases align to TRBD1. From the cysteine up to the phenylalanine, the CDR3 has a length of 15 residues. Only the CDR3 DNA is retained, 45 bases long and in frame from the first base. Here V drops 4 bases and J drops 2 bases, and the junction holds 7 bases not matched to any gene. As encoded in the germline V gene, CDR1 is SQVTM while CDR2 is ANQGSEA.